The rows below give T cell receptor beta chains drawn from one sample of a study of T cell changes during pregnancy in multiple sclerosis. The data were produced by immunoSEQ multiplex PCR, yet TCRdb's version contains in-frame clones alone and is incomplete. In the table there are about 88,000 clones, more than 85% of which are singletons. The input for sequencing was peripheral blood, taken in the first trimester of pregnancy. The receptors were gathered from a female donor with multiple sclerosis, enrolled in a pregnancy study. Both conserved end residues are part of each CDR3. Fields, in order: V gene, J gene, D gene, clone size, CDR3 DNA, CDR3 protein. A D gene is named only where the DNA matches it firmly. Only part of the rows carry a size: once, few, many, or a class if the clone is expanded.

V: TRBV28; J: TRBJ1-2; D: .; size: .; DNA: TGTGCCAGCAGCCCGCGGACAGTGAAGGGCTACACCTTC; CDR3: CASSPRTVKGYTF
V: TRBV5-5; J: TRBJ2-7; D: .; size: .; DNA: TGTGCCAGCAGCTTGGTAAGCGGAGCCACCTACGAGCAGTACTTC; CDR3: CASSLVSGATYEQYF
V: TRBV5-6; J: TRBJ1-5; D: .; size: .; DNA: TGTGCCAGCAGCCCGGGTTGCAAGTATCAGCCCCAGCATTTT; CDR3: CASSPGCKYQPQHF
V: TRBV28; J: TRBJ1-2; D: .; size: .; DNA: TGTGCCAGCAGAGGGGAGGGTTATCGCGGCTACACCTTC; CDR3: CASRGEGYRGYTF
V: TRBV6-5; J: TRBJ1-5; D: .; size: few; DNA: TGTGCCAGCAGTTCTATCTTGGGAGGGAAGAATCAGCCCCAGCATTTT; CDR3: CASSSILGGKNQPQHF
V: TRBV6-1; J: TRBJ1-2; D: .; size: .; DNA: TGTGCCAGCGGGGGCGGGAGTGGCTACACCTTC; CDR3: CASGGGSGYTF
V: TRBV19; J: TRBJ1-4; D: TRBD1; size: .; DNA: TGTGCCAGTAGTCTCTCCCCTGACAGGGGGTCTAATGAAAAACTGTTTTTT; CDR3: CASSLSPDRGSNEKLFF
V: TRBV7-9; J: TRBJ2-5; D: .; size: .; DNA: TGTGCCAGCAGCTTAATCCGCGGGAAAGAGACCCAGTACTTC; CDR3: CASSLIRGKETQYF
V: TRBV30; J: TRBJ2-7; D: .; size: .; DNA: TGTGCCTGGAGTGATCGTCTAAGCTACGAGCAGTACTTC; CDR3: CAWSDRLSYEQYF
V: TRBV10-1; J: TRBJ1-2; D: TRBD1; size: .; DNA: TGCGCCAGCAGTGGGGGGGTGGACAGGGTAAATGGCTACACCTTC; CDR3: CASSGGVDRVNGYTF
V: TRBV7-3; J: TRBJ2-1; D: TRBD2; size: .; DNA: TGTGCCAGCAGCGGGGGACTAGCGGGTAACGATGAGCAGTTCTTC; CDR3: CASSGGLAGNDEQFF
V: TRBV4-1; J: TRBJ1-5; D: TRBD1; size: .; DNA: TGCGCCAGCAGCCTTTTCCCCCGGGACAGGGCCCTTGGTAGCAATCAGCCCCAGCATTTT; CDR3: CASSLFPRDRALGSNQPQHF
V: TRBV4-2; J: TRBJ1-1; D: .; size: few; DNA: TGTGCCAGCACCAGGGAGAACACTGAAGCTTTCTTT; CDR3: CASTRENTEAFF
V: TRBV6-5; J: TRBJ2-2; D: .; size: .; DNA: TGTGCCAGCAGCTCTGGACAGTTCACCGGGGAGCTGTTTTTT; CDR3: CASSSGQFTGELFF
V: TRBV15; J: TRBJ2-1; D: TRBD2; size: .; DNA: TGTGCCACCAGCAGAGGAGGGAGGGCCCACAATGAGCAGTTCTTC; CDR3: CATSRGGRAHNEQFF
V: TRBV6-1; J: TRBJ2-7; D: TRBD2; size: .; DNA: TGTGCCAGCAGTGCATTAGCGGGCAGCTCCTACGAGCAGTACTTC; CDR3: CASSALAGSSYEQYF
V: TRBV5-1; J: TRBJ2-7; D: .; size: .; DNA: TGCGCCAGCAGCTTGGGCCCTAGCGCCTCCTACGAGCAGTACTTC; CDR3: CASSLGPSASYEQYF
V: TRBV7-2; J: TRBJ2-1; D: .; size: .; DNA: TGTGCCAGCAGCTTAGCAGTTAGCGATTACAATGAGCAGTTCTTC; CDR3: CASSLAVSDYNEQFF
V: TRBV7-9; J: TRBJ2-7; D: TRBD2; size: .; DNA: TGTGCCAGCAGCTTTGCAGACGGGCTAGCGGGGGACTACGAGCAGTACTTC; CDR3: CASSFADGLAGDYEQYF